The present entry profiles one TCR beta chain with its context. Its antigen is undetermined. This specimen comes from a study of CD8 T cells in Susac syndrome. Study results and caveats: The authors acknowledged that their TCR sequencing and HLA analysis involved a relatively small number of individuals.

Sequencing of TCR beta covered CD8+ and CD4+ T cells obtained from blood. When the RNA was reverse transcribed, random hexamers were used with an input of 0.5 to 1 ug. The immunoSEQ assay covered 54 Vbeta and 13 Jbeta segments for CDR3. Each CDR3 protein is one row after TCRdb ran MiXCR on the immunoSEQ multiplex PCR reads. The top ten hold under 0.095% of the sample, which has roughly 200,000 distinct CDR3 sequences, around 95% seen once. This CDR3 contains 14 residues. CDR1 SQVTM and CDR2 ANQGSEA come from the germline V gene. The V and J ends lost 8 bases and 2 bases, in that order; junction bases with no gene match: 5.

The sample taken for sequencing was CD4+ T cells from PBMCs. The V gene is TRBV29-1, the J gene TRBJ2-3, with TRBD2 matching 12 bases. The sequence was collected from a human donor with multiple sclerosis. CDR3 in amino acids: CSSSGGAVTDTQYF. In DNA, the CDR3 is TGCAGCTCTAGCGGGGGGGCCGTCACAGATACGCAGTATTTT.